This T cell receptor beta chain was profiled in a study of T-cell reconstitution after alpha-beta-depleted transplantation in children. General study points: One year after transplant, T-cell counts and diversity came mostly from newly produced T cells. For some patients, TCRbeta diversity was high at day 60 because of recipient T cells and thymic progenitors that survived. Several hundred expanded graft clones reportedly gave rise to the alpha-beta T cells present about two months after transplant.

Unique molecular identifiers were used to barcode this TCRbeta library. TCRdb re-called the PCR reads through MiXCR, storing one row per CDR3 protein. Of roughly 420,000 distinct CDR3 sequences in the sample, 16% were seen once. On this clonotype: Antigen: not known.

Unmatched junction bases numbered 6, after V lost 4 bases and J lost 5 bases. The CDR3 consists of 14 residues. From germline, CDR1 is SGHRS and CDR2 YFSETQ. The chain carries TRBV5-1 and TRBJ2-7, with 10 nucleotides matching TRBD1. The sequence was obtained from a boy in the first two years of life who had a stem cell transplant for Wiskott-Aldrich syndrome, so the T cells may come from the graft donor. Sequences were derived from PBMCs, mostly from graft donor cells, sampled 360 days after TCRalphabeta/CD19-depleted stem cell transplant. CDR3 residues: CASSNRDRGNEQYF. CDR3 sequence (DNA): TGCGCCAGCAGCAACCGGGACAGGGGCAACGAGCAGTACTTC.